This record looks at one T cell receptor (beta chain) sequence and its context. In the original workflow: The assay estimated nucleated cells by amplifying reference gene primers. Assay used: immunoSEQ multiplex PCR; TCRdb lists only in-frame clones, some missing. The DNA gave D and trimming, while V, J and clone size come from that table. The table lists approximately 220,000 clones, roughly 80% of them singletons, with 8% to 13% in the top ten. The germline gives CDR1 KGHSH, CDR2 LQKENI. The CDR3 runs to 16 residues. Losses at the gene ends were 6 bases for V and 4 bases for J; bases not matched to a gene: 9. These data belong to a study of blood T cell repertoires in COVID-19. Study overall: Researchers got acute and convalescent COVID-19 samples from the United States, Italy and Spain. Nucleic acid was either cDNA or gDNA, and it came from T cells, B-cell-depleted T cells, or PBMCs.

The TCR was taken from a woman aged 80 or older with acute or convalescent COVID-19. Sequencing input: peripheral blood. The V call is TRBV18, the J call TRBJ2-1; the match to TRBD1 covers 10 bases. In nucleotides, the CDR3 is TGTGCCAGCTCGCCTGGAGACAGGGGGCTGTACAATGAGCAGTTCTTC. Residues: CASSPGDRGLYNEQFF.